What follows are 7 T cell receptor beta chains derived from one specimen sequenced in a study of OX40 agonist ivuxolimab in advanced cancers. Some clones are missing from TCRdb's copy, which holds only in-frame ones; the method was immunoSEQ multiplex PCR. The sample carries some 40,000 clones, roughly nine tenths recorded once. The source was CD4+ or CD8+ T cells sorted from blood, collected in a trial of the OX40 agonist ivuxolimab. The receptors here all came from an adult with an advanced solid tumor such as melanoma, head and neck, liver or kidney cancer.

DNA for the CDR3: TGTGCCAGCAGCTTAGAGAGACCGCGGACTAGCCTCGAGCAGTACTTC. Amino acid sequence: CASSLERPRTSLEQYF. The chain recombines TRBV7-8 with TRBJ2-7; TRBD2 agrees at 8 bases. Looked up from germline, CDR1 is SGHVS and CDR2 is FQNEAQ. V shed 1 base and J 6 bases; nucleotides not matched to a gene: 11. This CDR3 region has 16 residues.

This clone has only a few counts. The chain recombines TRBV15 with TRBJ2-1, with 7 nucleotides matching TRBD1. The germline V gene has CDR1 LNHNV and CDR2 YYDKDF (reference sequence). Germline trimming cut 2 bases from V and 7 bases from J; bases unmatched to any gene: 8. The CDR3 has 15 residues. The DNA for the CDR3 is TGTGCCACCAGCAGAAGTAACAGGGGCCTTAATGAGCAGTTCTTC. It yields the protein CATSRSNRGLNEQFF.

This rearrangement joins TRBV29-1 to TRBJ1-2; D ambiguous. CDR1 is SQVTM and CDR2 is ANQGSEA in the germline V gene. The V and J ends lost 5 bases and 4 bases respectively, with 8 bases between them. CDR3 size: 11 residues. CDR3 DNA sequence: TGCAGCGTTTACCTTATCTATGGCTACACCTTC. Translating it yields CSVYLIYGYTF.

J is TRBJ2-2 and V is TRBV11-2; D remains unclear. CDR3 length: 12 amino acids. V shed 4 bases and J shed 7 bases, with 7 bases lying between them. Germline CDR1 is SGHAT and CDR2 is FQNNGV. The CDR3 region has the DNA TGTGCCAGCAGCTCGAACGACGGGGAGCTGTTTTTT. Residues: CASSSNDGELFF.

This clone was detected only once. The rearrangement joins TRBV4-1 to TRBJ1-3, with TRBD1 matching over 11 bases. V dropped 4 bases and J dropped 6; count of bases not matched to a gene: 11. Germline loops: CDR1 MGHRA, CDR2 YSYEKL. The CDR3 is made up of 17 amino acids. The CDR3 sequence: CASSRLPGQGVENTIYF. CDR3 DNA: TGCGCCAGCAGCCGATTACCGGGACAGGGGGTTGAAAACACCATATATTTT.

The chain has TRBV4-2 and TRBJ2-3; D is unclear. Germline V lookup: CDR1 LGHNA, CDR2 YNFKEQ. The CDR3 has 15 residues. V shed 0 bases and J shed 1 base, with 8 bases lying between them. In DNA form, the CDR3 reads TGTGCCAGCAGCCAAGATGGGCAGGGCACAGATACGCAGTATTTT. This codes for CASSQDGQGTDTQYF.

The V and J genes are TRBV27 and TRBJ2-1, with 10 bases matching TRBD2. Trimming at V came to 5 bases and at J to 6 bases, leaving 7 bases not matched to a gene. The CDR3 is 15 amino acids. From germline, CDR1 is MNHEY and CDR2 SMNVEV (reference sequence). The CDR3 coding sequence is TGTGCCAGCAGTCCAGAGAGCGGGAGGGCCAATGAGCAGTTCTTC. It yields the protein CASSPESGRANEQFF.